The sequence of this TCR beta chain was determined in a study of blood T cells in healthy people across ages. Study as a whole: Capture via template switching afforded approximately one barcoded beta molecule per two T cells.

The length of the CDR3 is 15 residues. The V end was cut by 8 bases, the J end by 7 bases, with 18 bases between. Germline values: CDR1 SGHTA, CDR2 FQGNSA. Whole-study results and caveats: Higher diversity, along with more naive CD4+ cells, distinguished long-lived donors from aged donors.

Note on this clonotype: Its antigen is as yet unknown.

Each of the donors had about 9.9 milliliters of peripheral blood drawn into EDTA-treated Vacutainer tubes. The second PCR ran about 6 to 11 cycles with a sample-barcoded 5' primer and J-beta primers. Each of the cDNA molecules was tagged by a template-switch adaptor with 12 random nucleotides. A single record per CDR3 protein comes from TCRdb applying MiXCR to the 5' RACE reads. The top ten hold over 20% of the sample, which has some 920,000 distinct CDR3 sequences, roughly 50% seen once. The receptor's source is a woman in her sixties or seventies in good health. What was sequenced was blood. The chain combines TRBV7-2 with TRBJ1-6, with D possibly TRBD1 on 5 matching bases. CDR3 coding DNA: TGTGCCAGCTACCGCGACCAGAGGGGAAATTCACCCCTCCACTTT. Translating it yields CASYRDQRGNSPLHF.